The rows below give T cell receptor beta chains drawn from one sample of a study of blood T cell repertoires in COVID-19. TCRdb's table, derived via immunoSEQ multiplex PCR, lists solely in-frame clones and lacks some. Among over 150,000 clones, roughly 93% were seen once, and the ten largest hold roughly 5%. The sample comprised peripheral blood. These receptors were taken from a man younger than 35 with COVID-19, enrolled during active disease. Each CDR3 is given with its conserved first and last residue. The order of the fields is clone size, D gene, J gene, V gene, CDR3 protein, CDR3 DNA. The D gene is left open where the match is weak. Only some rows state a clone size, as once, few, many or a class for expanded clones.

NA,TRBD1,TRBJ2-7,TRBV6-6,CASSYRTGGYEQYF,TGTGCCAGCAGTTACAGGACAGGGGGCTACGAGCAGTACTTC
once,NA,TRBJ2-2,TRBV6-5,CASSYSRGSGELFF,TGTGCCAGCAGTTACTCAAGGGGTTCCGGGGAGCTGTTTTTT
NA,NA,TRBJ2-1,TRBV7-9,CASHGQRDYNEQFF,TGTGCCAGCCACGGACAACGCGATTACAATGAGCAGTTCTTC
NA,TRBD1,TRBJ2-4,TRBV9,CASSFFDRGAKNIQYF,TGTGCCAGCAGCTTTTTCGACAGGGGAGCCAAAAACATTCAGTACTTC
NA,NA,TRBJ2-7,TRBV7-9,CASSLWQALNSYEQYF,TGTGCCAGCAGCTTGTGGCAGGCTCTCAACTCCTACGAGCAGTACTTC
NA,NA,TRBJ1-6,TRBV6-6,CASSTYGSPLHF,TGTGCCAGCAGTACCTACGGTTCACCCCTCCACTTT
few,TRBD2,TRBJ2-2,TRBV11-3,CASKAGGLNTGELFF,TGTGCCAGCAAAGCGGGAGGTCTAAACACCGGGGAGCTGTTTTTT
NA,NA,TRBJ1-2,TRBV5-5,CASSLAPPGTLFNYGYTF,TGTGCCAGCAGCTTAGCTCCACCGGGAACTCTGTTTAACTATGGCTACACCTTC
once,NA,TRBJ2-7,TRBV27,CASSLGGSYEQYF,TGTGCCAGCAGTTTAGGAGGGTCTTACGAGCAGTACTTC
NA,TRBD1,TRBJ1-4,TRBV7-9,CASSLGQGVREKLFF,TGTGCCAGCAGCTTAGGACAGGGGGTGCGTGAAAAACTGTTTTTT
NA,TRBD2,TRBJ2-7,TRBV5-1,CASSLGLAGSGEQYF,TGCGCCAGCAGCTTGGGACTAGCGGGATCCGGCGAGCAGTACTTC
NA,TRBD1,TRBJ2-7,TRBV4-3,CASSQGTGAGYEQYF,TGCGCCAGCAGCCAAGGGACAGGGGCCGGGTACGAGCAGTACTTC
NA,NA,TRBJ2-7,TRBV28,CASSNGIASYEQYF,TGTGCCAGCAGTAACGGGATCGCCTCCTACGAGCAGTACTTC
NA,NA,TRBJ1-2,TRBV7-2,CASSPVRFSGRVGYTF,TGTGCCAGCAGCCCCGTCAGGTTTAGTGGGCGTGTTGGCTACACCTTC
NA,NA,TRBJ2-1,TRBV28,CASITPSGNEQFF,TGTGCCAGCATCACTCCAAGCGGCAATGAGCAGTTCTTC
NA,TRBD1,TRBJ1-2,TRBV7-2,CASSVTLTGGLYGYTF,TGTGCCAGCAGCGTCACCTTAACAGGGGGCCTTTATGGCTACACCTTC
few,TRBD2,TRBJ2-5,TRBV5-4,CASSLALAVQETQYF,TGTGCCAGCAGCTTGGCTCTAGCGGTCCAAGAGACCCAGTACTTC
NA,NA,TRBJ2-1,TRBV15,CATSRGSFSSYNEQFF,TGTGCCACCAGCAGAGGCTCATTCAGCTCCTACAATGAGCAGTTCTTC
once,NA,TRBJ2-7,TRBV4-3,CASSQGVGGDPLYEQYF,TGCGCCAGCAGCCAAGGGGTAGGAGGGGATCCCCTCTACGAGCAGTACTTC
NA,TRBD1,TRBJ1-4,TRBV30,CALTGTVEKLFF,TGTGCCCTAACAGGGACAGTTGAAAAACTGTTTTTT
NA,TRBD1,TRBJ2-7,TRBV29-1,CSVSGTESYEQYF,TGCAGCGTGTCCGGGACAGAGTCCTACGAGCAGTACTTC
NA,TRBD1,TRBJ1-4,TRBV18,CASSPRQGGTNEKLFF,TGTGCCAGCTCACCACGACAGGGTGGAACTAATGAAAAACTGTTTTTT
NA,NA,TRBJ1-2,TRBV10-3,CAISESTGSNYGYTF,TGTGCCATCAGTGAGTCCACAGGAAGTAACTATGGCTACACCTTC
once,NA,TRBJ1-3,TRBV4-3,CASSQGGTGGNTIYF,TGCGCCAGCAGCCAGGGGGGGACGGGTGGAAACACCATATATTTT
NA,NA,TRBJ2-7,TRBV3-1/TRBV3-2,CASSQGAQVGYEQYF,TGTGCCAGCAGCCAAGGGGCTCAGGTGGGCTACGAGCAGTACTTC
NA,NA,TRBJ1-4,TRBV15,CATSGRAGGEKLFF,TGTGCCACCAGCGGGAGGGCGGGGGGCGAAAAACTGTTTTTT
NA,NA,TRBJ1-2,TRBV10-3,CASGGQRTNYGYTF,TGTGCCAGCGGCGGTCAGAGAACTAACTATGGCTACACCTTC
once,TRBD1,TRBJ1-6,TRBV6-5,CASTQGDRHSPLHF,TGTGCCAGCACCCAAGGGGACAGGCATTCACCCCTCCACTTT
once,TRBD2,TRBJ2-7,TRBV10-2,CASILAGDPSYEQYF,TGCGCCAGCATACTAGCGGGAGACCCCTCCTACGAGCAGTACTTC
NA,TRBD2,TRBJ2-5,TRBV5-8,CASSPGLVGKTQYF,TGTGCCAGCAGCCCCGGACTAGTCGGAAAGACCCAGTACTTC
NA,NA,TRBJ1-5,TRBV7-2,CASSLDGLSNQPQHF,TGTGCCAGCAGCTTAGATGGGCTGAGCAATCAGCCCCAGCATTTT
NA,TRBD1,TRBJ1-1,TRBV28,CASNKQGAVTEAFF,TGTGCCAGCAACAAGCAGGGGGCGGTCACTGAAGCTTTCTTT
NA,NA,TRBJ2-6,TRBV28,CASSSFYTQGANVLTF,TGTGCCAGCAGTTCATTTTACACGCAAGGGGCCAACGTCCTGACTTTC
once,NA,TRBJ1-5,TRBV5-5,CASSPRAGGGAEPQHF,TGTGCCAGCAGTCCTCGGGCAGGTGGAGGGGCCGAGCCCCAGCATTTT
NA,TRBD2,TRBJ2-1,TRBV19,CASSETSGSNEQFF,TGTGCCAGTAGTGAAACTAGCGGGAGCAATGAGCAGTTCTTC
NA,NA,TRBJ1-3,TRBV18,CASSPLTGSGNTIYF,TGTGCCAGCTCACCACTGACAGGCTCTGGAAACACCATATATTTT
NA,TRBD1,TRBJ2-7,TRBV7-4,CASSPDKGTGTYEQYF,TGTGCCAGCAGCCCCGATAAAGGGACAGGTACCTACGAGCAGTACTTC
NA,TRBD2,TRBJ2-1,TRBV16,CASSRTRGAQRTLGEQFF,TGTGCCAGCAGCCGGACTAGGGGAGCCCAGCGGACCCTCGGGGAGCAGTTCTTC
NA,NA,TRBJ1-2,TRBV28,CASSFMSAMGGYGYTF,TGTGCCAGCAGTTTTATGTCGGCCATGGGGGGCTATGGCTACACCTTC
NA,NA,TRBJ2-7,TRBV28,CASREGAGVSSYEQYF,TGTGCCAGCAGGGAGGGGGCAGGAGTATCCTCCTACGAGCAGTACTTC
NA,TRBD1,TRBJ2-7,TRBV27,CASSMTGISYEQYF,TGTGCCAGCAGTATGACAGGGATCTCCTACGAGCAGTACTTC